This T cell receptor beta chain was identified during a study of T cell repertoires in cytomegalovirus infection. Study overall: In public TCR beta signatures, there were indications of both CMV infection and matching HLA type.

The CDR3 contains 14 residues. With 6 bases clipped from V and 6 bases from J, the junction kept 10 bases outside the gene matches. This clonotype has ten or more counts. The antigen is undetermined. TCRdb processed the reads anew with MiXCR; each CDR3 protein has one entry. The data contain hundreds of thousands of distinct CDR3 sequences, roughly 9.3% of them singletons. Broader study findings: CMV-specific TCR beta clonotypes restricted by HLA-C were the ones dominating the ex vivo response. Cumulative frequency of public TCR beta families picked out carriers of CMV plus the relevant HLA.

This clonotype was sampled from a human donor in good health (CMV status not recorded). Some clones in this sample may be carry-over from other donors' samples. Material: PBMCs. V usage is TRBV12-3 or TRBV12-4 and J usage is TRBJ2-5; 7 nucleotides match TRBD1. This CDR3 reads CASSQQGFAKTQYF. CDR3 DNA: TGTGCCAGCAGCCAACAGGGGTTTGCGAAGACCCAGTACTTC.